Given below is one T cell receptor (beta chain) in context. There is no known antigen for this receptor. Base qualities are not provided; no much larger clone lies one nucleotide away. The germline V gene gives CDR1 as SGHDN and CDR2 as FVKESK. From cysteine to phenylalanine, the CDR3 is 17 amino acids long. The only DNA kept is the CDR3, 51 bases in frame from the first base. Trimming at the junction amounts to 0 bases on V and 5 bases on J, and the germline ends lie 18 bases apart. The donors were included in the validation cohort of 120 subjects, a group kept apart from the approximately 650-subject first cohort. The method was the immunoSEQ multiplex PCR assay. In the original analysis: To diagnose cytomegalovirus status from the catalog of TCR beta chain sequences, a statistical classification framework was built. In TCRdb, the immuneACCESS table is reduced to in-frame sequences with V and J assigned. These tables do not hold every clone; where another copy was compared, an unresolved V gene accounts for under half, and the others remain unexplained. Clonal size and the V and J genes are those of that table, whereas D and trimming came from the DNA. The sample data list some 170,000 clones, and over 85% of these were observed just once. In total, the top ten clones hold about 9.3% of the sample.

These data are taken from a study of cytomegalovirus exposure and HLA in healthy donors (dated by TCRdb to 2016 to 2017). In the study overall: A later analysis indicated that the 120 or so validation repertoires were generated on the platform also employed for the 720 or so repertoires of the first cohort. The aim of the study was to test whether cataloging public T cell receptors could identify signatures of past pathogen exposure. Along with the roughly 700-subject first cohort, a separate validation cohort of over a hundred different subjects was used. High-throughput TCR immunosequencing, statistical association of individual TCRs with disease status, and machine learning were combined to predict cytomegalovirus infection status.

Beyond this particular receptor, the publication reports: Cytomegalovirus status was reported to be diagnosed by the classifier with high specificity and sensitivity in both the original and validation cohorts. A later analysis lacked HLA typing for the validation cohort, so it scored co-occurrence in that cohort across all 120 repertoires. Three of the identified cytomegalovirus-associated TCR beta chains were confirmed in vitro to be specific for cytomegalovirus antigens. In the study, 150 to 200 TCR beta chains were listed as associated with cytomegalovirus. While some public TCRs were present in many individuals, most TCR sequences turned up only very rarely across donors. It was suggested by the authors that the approach could potentially be generalized to other disease states and immunological phenotypes. Of the cluster scores, about 94% were above 0 in a later analysis, which found that TCRs clustered in the first cohort also tended to co-occur in the 120 validation repertoires.

The V gene is TRBV14 and the J gene is TRBJ2-3; TRBD2 is perhaps the D gene, given 6 matching bases. The clonotype originates from a woman under 30 in good health and CMV-seropositive. Input material: PBMCs. The DNA sequence follows: TGTGCCAGCAGCCAAGAATTGCAGCGGGCTCGCAAAGATACGCAGTATTTT. Its protein reads: CASSQELQRARKDTQYF.